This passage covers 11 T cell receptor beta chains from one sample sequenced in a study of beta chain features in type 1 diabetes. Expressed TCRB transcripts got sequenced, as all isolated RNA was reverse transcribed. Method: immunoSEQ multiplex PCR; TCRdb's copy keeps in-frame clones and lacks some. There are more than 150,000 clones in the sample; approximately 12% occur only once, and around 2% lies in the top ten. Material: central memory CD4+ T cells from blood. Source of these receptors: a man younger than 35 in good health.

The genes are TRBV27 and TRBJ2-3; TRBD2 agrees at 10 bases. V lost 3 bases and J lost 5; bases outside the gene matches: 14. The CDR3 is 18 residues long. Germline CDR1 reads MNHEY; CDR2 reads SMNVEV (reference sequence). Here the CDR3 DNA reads TGTGCCAGCAGTTTCTACAGGGCTTCGGCTAGCGGGGGAGATACGCAGTATTTT. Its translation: CASSFYRASASGGDTQYF.

The CDR3 loop reads CASSPRLARNRETQYF. The CDR3 nucleotides read TGTGCCAGCAGCCCCAGACTAGCGCGGAACAGAGAGACCCAGTACTTC. The genes are TRBV14 and TRBJ2-5, with TRBD2 matching over 8 bases. Losses at the gene ends were 4 bases for V and 4 bases for J; bases not matched to a gene: 11. CDR3 length: 16 residues. Per the germline V gene, CDR1 is SGHDN and CDR2 is FVKESK.

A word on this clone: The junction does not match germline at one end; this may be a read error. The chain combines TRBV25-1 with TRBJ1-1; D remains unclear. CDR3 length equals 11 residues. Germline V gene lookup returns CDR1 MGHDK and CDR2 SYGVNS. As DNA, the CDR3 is TGTGCCAGCACGATGAACACTGAAGCTTGCTTT. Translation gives CASTMNTEACF.

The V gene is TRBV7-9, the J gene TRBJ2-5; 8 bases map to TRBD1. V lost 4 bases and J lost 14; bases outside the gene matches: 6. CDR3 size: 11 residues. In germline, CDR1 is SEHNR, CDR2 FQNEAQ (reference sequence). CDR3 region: CASSSTDRVYF. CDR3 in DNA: TGTGCCAGCAGCTCGACGGACAGGGTCTACTTC.

Here the CDR3 DNA reads TGTGCCAGCAGTCCCGGCTTGCGAGAGCAGTTCTTC. It is translated as CASSPGLREQFF. The rearrangement joins TRBV28 to TRBJ2-1; D not resolved. The CDR3 runs 12 residues. CDR1 and CDR2 from the germline V gene are MDHEN and SYDVKM. Trimming left V 5 bases short and J 10 bases short, with 12 bases between.

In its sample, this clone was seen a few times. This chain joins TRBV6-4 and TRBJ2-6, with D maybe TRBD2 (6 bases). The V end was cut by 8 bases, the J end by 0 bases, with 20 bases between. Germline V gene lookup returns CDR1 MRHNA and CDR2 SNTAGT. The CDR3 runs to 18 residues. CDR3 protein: CASRAEGTGASGANVLTF. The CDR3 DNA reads TGTGCCAGCCGTGCAGAGGGGACGGGAGCCTCTGGGGCCAACGTCCTGACTTTC.

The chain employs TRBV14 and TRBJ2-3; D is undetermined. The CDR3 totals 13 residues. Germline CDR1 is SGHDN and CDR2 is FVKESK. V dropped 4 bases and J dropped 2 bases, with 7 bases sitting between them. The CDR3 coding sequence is TGTGCCAGCAGCCTCCGAGACACAGATACGCAGTATTTT. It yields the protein CASSLRDTDTQYF.

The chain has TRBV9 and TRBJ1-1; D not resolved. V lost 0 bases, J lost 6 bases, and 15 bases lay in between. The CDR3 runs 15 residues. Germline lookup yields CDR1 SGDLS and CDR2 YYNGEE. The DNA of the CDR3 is TGTGCCAGCAGCGTAGGAACGACACGGGAGGCTGAAGCTTTCTTT. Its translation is CASSVGTTREAEAFF.

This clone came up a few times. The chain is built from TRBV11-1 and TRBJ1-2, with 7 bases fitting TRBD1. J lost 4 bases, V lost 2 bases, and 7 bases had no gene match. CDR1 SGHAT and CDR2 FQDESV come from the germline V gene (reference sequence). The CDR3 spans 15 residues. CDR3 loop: CASSLSPRDSYGYTF. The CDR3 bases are TGTGCCAGCAGCTTATCACCACGGGACAGCTATGGCTACACCTTC.

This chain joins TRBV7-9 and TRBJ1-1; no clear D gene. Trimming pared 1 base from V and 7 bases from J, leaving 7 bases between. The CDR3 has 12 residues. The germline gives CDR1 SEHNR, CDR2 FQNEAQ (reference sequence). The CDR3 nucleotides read TGTGCCAGCAGCTTAGGGGTGGGTGAAGCTTTCTTT. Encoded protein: CASSLGVGEAFF.

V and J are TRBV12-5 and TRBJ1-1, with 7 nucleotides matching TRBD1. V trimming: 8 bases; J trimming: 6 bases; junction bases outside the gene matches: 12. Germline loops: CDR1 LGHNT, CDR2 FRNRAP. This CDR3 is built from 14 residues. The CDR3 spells CASISEGALAEAFF. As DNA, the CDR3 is TGTGCTAGTATATCGGAGGGGGCTTTGGCTGAAGCTTTCTTT.